The 21 T cell receptor beta chains below come from one sample, sequenced in a study of blood T cell repertoires in COVID-19. Sequencing was performed with immunoSEQ multiplex PCR; in TCRdb, only in-frame clones are kept and a portion is missing. The profile shows about 110,000 clones, about two thirds of them singletons. Sequences were obtained from peripheral blood. These receptors all come from a human donor with acute or convalescent COVID-19. The donor label of this sample is uncertain.

V is TRBV6-1 and J is TRBJ1-2; D unresolved. Trimming cost V 2 bases and J 4 bases, with 11 bases left between them. Germline V lookup: CDR1 MNHNS, CDR2 SASEGT. The CDR3 length is 14 residues. The CDR3 nucleotides read TGTGCCAGCAGTGAACGTTCAGGAAGCTATGGCTACACCTTC. It is translated as CASSERSGSYGYTF.

This chain joins TRBV6-6 and TRBJ1-3; TRBD1 matches 8 bases. Germline CDR1 and CDR2: MNHNY and SVGAGI (reference sequence). V lost 4 bases to trimming and J lost 2 bases; unmatched junction nucleotides: 1. This CDR3 has 14 residues. CDR3 in DNA: TGTGCCAGCAGTTGGGACAGGACTGGAAACACCATATATTTT. Translated: CASSWDRTGNTIYF.

The CDR3 DNA sequence: TGTGCCAGTAGTATGACAGGAACTGCAACTAATGAAAAACTGTTTTTT. Amino acid sequence: CASSMTGTATNEKLFF. The chain employs TRBV19 and TRBJ1-4; TRBD1 might be the D (6 bases). From germline, CDR1 is LNHDA and CDR2 SQIVND (reference sequence). The CDR3 is 16 residues long. V was trimmed by 3 bases and J by 0 bases, leaving 11 bases between them. Based on the CDR3 plus reference TRBV19 and TRBJ1-4, the full variable domain is DGGITQSPKYLFRKEGQNVTLSCEQNLNHDAMYWYRQDPGQGLRLIYYSQIVNDFQKGDIAEGYSVSREKKESFPLTVTSAQKNPTAFYLCASSMTGTATNEKLFFGSGTQLSVL.

This sequence joins TRBV7-2 and TRBJ1-1; possible D gene TRBD1, 6 bases. The V end lost 1 base, the J end lost 8 bases, and 11 bases lay between the germline ends. CDR1 is SGHTA, CDR2 FQGNSA, per germline. CDR3 length: 13 amino acids. The CDR3 sequence: CASSLEGGGEAFF. DNA of the CDR3: TGTGCCAGCAGCTTAGAGGGGGGGGGCGAAGCTTTCTTT. Based on the CDR3 plus reference TRBV7-2 and TRBJ1-1, the full variable domain is GAGVSQSPSNKVTEKGKDVELRCDPISGHTALYWYRQSLGQGLEFLIYFQGNSAPDKSGLPSDRFSAERTGGSVSTLTIQRTQQEDSAVYLCASSLEGGGEAFFGQGTRLTVV.

This chain joins TRBV7-8 and TRBJ2-2, with TRBD1 matching 7 bases. The CDR3 loop spans 15 amino acids. Germline values: CDR1 SGHVS, CDR2 FQNEAQ. Germline trimming cut 2 bases from V and 5 bases from J; bases unmatched to any gene: 5. The CDR3 sequence: CASSLRGGGTGELFF. CDR3 sequence (DNA): TGTGCCAGCAGCTTACGAGGGGGCGGGACCGGGGAGCTGTTTTTT.

V and J are TRBV6-1 and TRBJ2-7; 11 bases line up with TRBD1. Per the germline V gene, CDR1 is MNHNS and CDR2 is SASEGT. The CDR3 length is 15 residues. Trimming cost V 2 bases and J 4 bases; bases outside gene matches: 4. In DNA form, the CDR3 reads TGTGCCAGCAGTGAAAGGACAGGGGGCAGATACGAGCAGTACTTC. It codes for CASSERTGGRYEQYF.

The chain has TRBV11-2 and TRBJ2-3; the D gene is possibly TRBD2 (8 bases). From germline, CDR1 is SGHAT and CDR2 FQNNGV. V gave up 4 bases and J gave up 4 bases, with 24 bases separating them. The CDR3 runs to 18 residues. The CDR3 coding sequence is TGTGCCAGCAGCTCAAATTCACAACCGGGAGGGGGCGCAGATACGCAGTATTTT. Amino acid sequence: CASSSNSQPGGGADTQYF.

This rearrangement joins TRBV7-2 to TRBJ2-1, with 10 bases aligning to TRBD1. The V gene's germline CDR1 is SGHTA and CDR2 FQGNSA. Trimming cost V 5 bases and J 3 bases; bases outside gene matches: 7. This CDR3 has 16 amino acids. This CDR3 reads CASSLDRGRSYNEQFF. The CDR3 DNA is TGTGCCAGCAGCCTAGACAGGGGGCGAAGCTACAATGAGCAGTTCTTC.

The chain is built from TRBV29-1 and TRBJ1-1, with TRBD1 as a possible D gene (6 bases). The V and J ends lost 4 bases and 4 bases respectively, with 13 bases between them. The germline gives CDR1 SQVTM, CDR2 ANQGSEA. The CDR3 spans 13 residues. This CDR3 reads CSVVTGLGTEAFF. In DNA form, the CDR3 reads TGCAGCGTTGTTACAGGGCTTGGCACTGAAGCTTTCTTT.

The chain recombines TRBV29-1 with TRBJ2-3, with 7 nucleotides matching TRBD1. Looked up from germline, CDR1 is SQVTM and CDR2 is ANQGSEA. V gave up 4 bases and J gave up 2 bases; unmatched junction bases: 12. The length of the CDR3 is 16 residues. For the CDR3, the DNA is TGCAGCGTTGTAGGGGGCCGCACTTTAATCACAGATACGCAGTATTTT. Residues: CSVVGGRTLITDTQYF.

This chain uses TRBV7-9 with TRBJ2-7; D not resolved. The CDR3 runs to 15 residues. Trimming removed 5 bases from V and 2 bases from J, with 16 bases in between. Germline V CDR1 and CDR2: SEHNR, FQNEAQ (reference sequence). The CDR3 nucleotides are TGTGCCAGCAGCGACCCCCGAGGATCCCCCTACGAGCAGTACTTC. It yields the protein CASSDPRGSPYEQYF. Supplemented by reference TRBV7-9 and TRBJ2-7, the full variable domain reads DTGVSQNPRHKITKRGQNVTFRCDPISEHNRLYWYRQTLGQGPEFLTYFQNEAQLEKSRLLSDRFSAERPKGSFSTLEIQRTEQGDSAMYLCASSDPRGSPYEQYFGPGTRLTVT.

The chain couples TRBV5-1 to TRBJ2-1, with D tentatively TRBD1 (5 bases). The CDR3 loop spans 14 amino acids. Between the trimmed V and J ends, which lost 6 bases and 7 bases, there was a span of 17 bases. Per germline, CDR1 SGHRS and CDR2 YFSETQ. The CDR3 DNA is TGCGCCAGCACGGAACTGGGGCTGGTGAATGAGCAGTTCTTC. Translating it yields CASTELGLVNEQFF.

The rearrangement uses TRBV5-4 and TRBJ2-1; 8 nucleotides match TRBD2. The CDR3 is 15 residues long. Germline lookup yields CDR1 SGHNT and CDR2 YYREEE (reference sequence). The V and J ends lost 4 bases and 0 bases, in that order; junction bases with no gene match: 3. The CDR3: CASSRGGPSYNEQFF. CDR3 in DNA: TGTGCCAGCAGCCGGGGGGGGCCCTCCTACAATGAGCAGTTCTTC.

The genes are TRBV28 and TRBJ2-3, with TRBD1 matching 9 bases. CDR1 and CDR2 from the germline V gene are MDHEN and SYDVKM. Unmatched junction bases numbered 10, after V lost 6 bases and J lost 6 bases. This CDR3 has 15 residues. CDR3: CASRGWGQGADTQYF. CDR3 bases: TGTGCCAGCAGAGGGTGGGGACAGGGAGCCGATACGCAGTATTTT.

The sample holds a few counts of this clone. The J gene is TRBJ2-5, the V gene TRBV29-1; 7 bases are a match to TRBD2. The CDR3 totals 13 residues. Germline V gene lookup returns CDR1 SQVTM and CDR2 ANQGSEA. Trimming removed 5 bases from V and 2 bases from J; junction bases left unmatched: 5. CDR3 amino acids: CSVLPGGQETQYF. CDR3 DNA: TGCAGCGTTCTTCCGGGGGGTCAAGAGACCCAGTACTTC.

This rearrangement joins TRBV2 to TRBJ2-7; possibly TRBD1 for D (5 bases). The V gene's germline CDR1 is SNHLY and CDR2 FYNNEI. The CDR3 totals 14 residues. Trimming removed 6 bases from V and 4 bases from J, with 16 bases in between. The CDR3 loop reads CASRPSRSGYEQYF. The CDR3 DNA is TGTGCCAGCAGACCCTCCAGGTCAGGGTACGAGCAGTACTTC.

This clone was counted only a few times. V and J are TRBV20-1 and TRBJ1-1, with a weak D call TRBD1 (6 bases). Germline V gene sequence: CDR1 DFQATT, CDR2 SNEGSKA (reference sequence). The CDR3 is 11 amino acids. V was trimmed by 5 bases and J by 7 bases, leaving 11 bases between them. CDR3 coding DNA: TGCAGTGCTCAGGGGCCGGATGAAGCTTTCTTT. This encodes CSAQGPDEAFF.

The J gene is TRBJ2-5, the V gene TRBV7-2; D might be TRBD2 (6 bases). Trimming pared 4 bases from V and 3 bases from J, leaving 18 bases between. This CDR3 has 16 residues. The germline V gene has CDR1 SGHTA and CDR2 FQGNSA. The CDR3 region has the DNA TGTGCCAGCAGCTCCCTAAGGGGCCGGGGGAAAGAGACCCAGTACTTC. Protein sequence: CASSSLRGRGKETQYF. Using reference TRBV7-2 and TRBJ2-5 for the parts outside the CDR3, the full variable domain is GAGVSQSPSNKVTEKGKDVELRCDPISGHTALYWYRQSLGQGLEFLIYFQGNSAPDKSGLPSDRFSAERTGGSVSTLTIQRTQQEDSAVYLCASSSLRGRGKETQYFGPGTRLLVL.

The rearrangement links TRBV10-3 to TRBJ2-4; 8 bases match TRBD2. This CDR3 has 17 amino acids. Looked up from germline, CDR1 is ENHRY and CDR2 is SYGVKD. The V segment lost 0 bases and the J segment 3 bases; nucleotides outside the gene matches: 7. Written as DNA, the CDR3 is TGTGCCATCAGTGAGTCGGGAGTAGCGGGGAACAAAAACATTCAGTACTTC. This codes for CAISESGVAGNKNIQYF.

A note on this clone: Compared with germline, one end of the junction differs, possibly owing to a read error. The rearrangement joins TRBV7-7 to TRBJ2-2, with 9 bases that match TRBD1. In germline, CDR1 is SSHAT, CDR2 FNYEAQ (reference sequence). The CDR3 loop spans 15 amino acids. The chain's CDR3 is CASSRTGEDTGELFF. The CDR3 nucleotides are TGTGCTAGCAGCAGGACAGGGGAAGACACCGGGGAGCTGTTTTTT.

The chain is built from TRBV5-5 and TRBJ1-6; 12 bases match TRBD1. V lost 4 bases, J lost 8 bases, and 7 bases stayed unmatched. This CDR3 comprises 16 residues. Per the germline V gene, CDR1 is SGHKS and CDR2 is YYEKEE (reference sequence). The CDR3 bases are TGTGCCAGCAGCGGTGGGACAGGGGGCAGTTATTCACCCCTCCACTTT. Protein product: CASSGGTGGSYSPLHF.